The next 25 T cell receptor beta chains were all read from a single sample in a study of blood T cell repertoires in COVID-19. Assay: immunoSEQ multiplex PCR; the TCRdb copy retains only in-frame clones and omits some. This table has about 250,000 clones, about 86% appearing once. Sample: peripheral blood. All receptors derive from a man aged 45 to 65 with active or convalescent COVID-19.

On this clone itself: Sequence at one end of the junction differs from germline and may be a read error. The chain links TRBV6-1 to TRBJ1-4; TRBD1 matches at 7 bases. The CDR3 loop spans 14 amino acids. Germline V gives CDR1 MNHNS, CDR2 SASEGT. Here the CDR3 DNA reads TGTGCCACCAGTTTCGACAGGGAGAATGAAAAACTGTTTTTT. This encodes CATSFDRENEKLFF.

This chain uses TRBV4-1 with TRBJ2-3; 12 bases match TRBD1. CDR1 and CDR2 from the germline V gene are MGHRA and YSYEKL. Trimming took 4 bases from V and 4 from J; bases not matched to a gene: 6. The CDR3 spans 16 residues. The CDR3 here is CASSLTGTGGADTQYF. The CDR3 nucleotides are TGCGCCAGCAGCCTAACCGGGACAGGGGGCGCAGATACGCAGTATTTT.

The J gene is TRBJ2-7, the V gene TRBV2, with D possibly being TRBD2 (7 bases). This CDR3 is built from 13 residues. Trimming took 2 bases from V and 6 from J, leaving 11 bases between them. CDR1 and CDR2 from the germline V gene are SNHLY and FYNNEI. Here the CDR3 reads CASSETRGAEQYF. As DNA, the CDR3 is TGTGCCAGCAGTGAAACCCGGGGGGCCGAGCAGTACTTC. Looking up the rest from reference TRBV2 and TRBJ2-7 gives the full variable domain: EPEVTQTPSHQVTQMGQEVILRCVPISNHLYFYWYRQILGQKVEFLVSFYNNEISEKSEIFDDQFSVERPDGSNFTLKIRSTKLEDSAMYFCASSETRGAEQYFGPGTRLTVT.

With respect to this clone: A junction end diverges from the germline sequence, so it may reflect a read error. This sequence joins TRBV6-5 and TRBJ2-7; D is possibly TRBD2 (6 bases). The CDR3 is 15 residues long. CDR1 and CDR2 (germline): MNHEY, SVGAGI. The CDR3: CASSSRRGTTYERYF. In nucleotides, the CDR3 is TGTGCCAGCAGCTCACGACGGGGGACCACCTACGAGCGGTACTTC.

The CDR3: CASSEHPRVVRNEQFF. CDR3 bases: TGTGCCAGCAGTGAACATCCCAGGGTAGTACGGAATGAGCAGTTCTTC. J is TRBJ2-1 and V is TRBV6-1, with D tentatively TRBD1 (5 bases). This CDR3 comprises 16 residues. Germline V CDR1 and CDR2: MNHNS, SASEGT. Trimming stripped 2 bases from V and 7 bases from J, with 18 bases between.

This chain uses TRBV2 with TRBJ2-1; 7 positions match TRBD1. The germline CDR1 and CDR2 sequences are SNHLY and FYNNEI. With 4 bases clipped from V and 4 bases from J, the junction kept 7 bases outside the gene matches. The CDR3 length is 15 residues. The CDR3: CASSVRAGGYNEQFF. CDR3 nucleotides: TGTGCCAGCAGTGTTCGGGCAGGGGGTTACAATGAGCAGTTCTTC.

This clone was picked up a small number of times. The gene calls are TRBV25-1 and TRBJ1-1, with unresolved D. Between the trimmed V and J ends, which lost 4 bases and 6 bases, there was a span of 12 bases. Germline loops: CDR1 MGHDK, CDR2 SYGVNS. The CDR3 runs 13 residues. CDR3: CASSGSGVAEAFF. The CDR3 coding sequence is TGTGCCAGCAGTGGCTCCGGGGTGGCTGAAGCTTTCTTT. Drawing the rest from reference TRBV25-1 and TRBJ1-1, the complete variable domain is EADIYQTPRYLVIGTGKKITLECSQTMGHDKMYWYQQDPGMELHLIHYSYGVNSTEKGDLSSESTVSRIRTEHFPLTLESARPSHTSQYLCASSGSGVAEAFFGQGTRLTVV.

V gene TRBV19 combines with J gene TRBJ1-2; 7 nucleotides line up with TRBD1. CDR3 size: 14 residues. With V trimmed by 3 bases and J by 6 bases, 7 bases remained unmatched. Looked up from germline, CDR1 is LNHDA and CDR2 is SQIVND (reference sequence). CDR3 sequence (DNA): TGTGCCAGTAGTATGGGGACAGCCCTCGATGGCTACACCTTC. Translating it yields CASSMGTALDGYTF.

The rearrangement joins TRBV6-1 to TRBJ2-1, with D perhaps TRBD1 (5 bases). Per germline, CDR1 MNHNS and CDR2 SASEGT. CDR3 length: 18 amino acids. The V and J ends lost 1 base and 0 bases respectively, with 16 bases between them. CDR3 sequence (DNA): TGTGCCAGCAGTGAAGGGGTGGGGCAATCGAGCTCCTACAATGAGCAGTTCTTC. Protein product: CASSEGVGQSSSYNEQFF.

The chain couples TRBV25-1 to TRBJ1-2; tentatively, D is TRBD1 (6 bases). CDR1 and CDR2 (germline): MGHDK, SYGVNS. V was pared by 4 bases and J by 6 bases, with 15 bases between. The CDR3 spans 14 residues. CDR3 amino acids: CASSALGGADGYTF. CDR3 DNA: TGTGCCAGCAGTGCGCTCGGGGGGGCCGATGGCTACACCTTC.

In DNA, the CDR3 is TGTGCCAGCAGCGTAGCAGGTGGCGGGGGGGTTTCCGATGAGCAGTTCTTC. Translated, it gives CASSVAGGGGVSDEQFF. The chain recombines TRBV9 with TRBJ2-1; 9 bases match TRBD2. The CDR3 loop spans 17 amino acids. Germline V lookup: CDR1 SGDLS, CDR2 YYNGEE. V lost 0 bases and J lost 8; bases outside the gene matches: 12.

The CDR3 sequence is CATSDPRTSGGETQYF. The CDR3 bases are TGTGCCACCAGTGATCCCAGGACTAGCGGGGGGGAGACCCAGTACTTC. The chain links TRBV24-1 to TRBJ2-5; 14 bases match TRBD2. V shed 3 bases and J 5 bases; nucleotides not matched to a gene: 4. The CDR3 sequence is 16 residues long. The germline gives CDR1 KGHDR, CDR2 SFDVKD.

The V and J genes are TRBV25-1 and TRBJ2-7, with 8 bases aligning to TRBD1. The J segment lost 5 bases and the V segment lost 8 bases, leaving 5 bases of the junction unmatched. This CDR3 region has 12 residues. Germline V gene sequence: CDR1 MGHDK, CDR2 SYGVNS. The CDR3 DNA reads as TGTGCCAGCGGGACAGGTACTCACGAGCAGTACTTC. It yields the protein CASGTGTHEQYF.

This clone was detected once. V is TRBV10-1 and J is TRBJ2-1; a possible D gene is TRBD2 (5 bases). Germline lookup yields CDR1 WNHNN and CDR2 SYGVQD (reference sequence). V was cut by 6 bases and J by 2 bases, with 8 bases left in between. The CDR3 length is 13 residues. This chain's CDR3 is CASSNGAYNEQFF. The CDR3 coding sequence is TGCGCCAGCAGCAACGGGGCCTACAATGAGCAGTTCTTC.

The chain employs TRBV18 and TRBJ1-2, with 9 nucleotides matching TRBD1. This CDR3 is 15 amino acids long. The V gene end was trimmed by 5 bases and the J gene end by 5 bases; junction bases not matched to a gene: 9. Germline CDR1 reads KGHSH; CDR2 reads LQKENI. The DNA of the CDR3 is TGTGCCAGCTCAACCACAGGGGGCTCGGGGTATGGCTACACCTTC. Its translation is CASSTTGGSGYGYTF.

This clone showed up just a few times. V gene TRBV3-1 (or the pseudogene TRBV3-2) combines with J gene TRBJ1-6, with 7 bases lining up with TRBD1. The ends lost 3 bases at V and 8 bases at J; junction bases unmatched: 7. The CDR3 is 15 amino acids. CDR1 and CDR2 (germline): LGHDT, YNNKEL (reference sequence). The CDR3, as DNA: TGTGCCAGCAGCCATGACGAGGGGGCATATTCACCCCTCCACTTT. Amino acid sequence: CASSHDEGAYSPLHF.

CDR3 residues: CASSFPSPGGSSYNEQFF. CDR3 nucleotides: TGTGCCAGCAGTTTTCCCTCCCCTGGGGGGTCCTCCTACAATGAGCAGTTCTTC. V is TRBV28 and J is TRBJ2-1, with D possibly being TRBD2 (6 bases). CDR1 is MDHEN, CDR2 SYDVKM, per germline. This CDR3 spans 18 amino acids. V was cut by 3 bases and J by 0 bases, with 18 bases left in between.

The chain recombines TRBV11-2 with TRBJ1-2; the D is unclear. This CDR3 region has 13 residues. The germline gives CDR1 SGHAT, CDR2 FQNNGV. V lost 0 bases to trimming and J lost 12 bases, with 14 bases between them. In nucleotides, the CDR3 is TGTGCCAGCAGCTTAGATCAGCGGGGAATACACACCTTC. Protein: CASSLDQRGIHTF.

The chain recombines TRBV24-1 with TRBJ2-2; D possibly corresponds to TRBD2 (7 bases). Germline V CDR1 and CDR2: KGHDR, SFDVKD. This CDR3 has 18 residues. V was shortened by 2 bases and J by 6 bases, with 21 bases between the two germline ends. Here the CDR3 reads CATSDSSPWGGAAGELFF. The CDR3 coding sequence is TGTGCCACCAGTGATTCCTCCCCGTGGGGGGGGGCCGCCGGGGAGCTGTTTTTT.

The chain uses TRBV2 and TRBJ1-5; the D is unclear. Trimming pared 3 bases from V and 4 bases from J, leaving 4 bases between. The CDR3 extends over 12 amino acids. Germline V lookup: CDR1 SNHLY, CDR2 FYNNEI. The CDR3 nucleotides are TGTGCCAGCAGTGATTCGAATCAGCCCCAGCATTTT. Translating gives CASSDSNQPQHF.

This sequence joins TRBV28 and TRBJ2-1; 11 bases are a match to TRBD2. The ends lost 6 bases at V and 7 bases at J; junction bases unmatched: 11. In germline, CDR1 is MDHEN, CDR2 SYDVKM. The CDR3 has 16 residues. The chain's CDR3 is CASRETSGGIGNEQFF. In DNA form, the CDR3 reads TGTGCCAGCAGAGAAACTAGCGGGGGCATCGGGAATGAGCAGTTCTTC.

V usage is TRBV6-5 and J usage is TRBJ1-2, with D possibly matching TRBD1 (5 bases). This CDR3 has 14 amino acids. Germline CDR1 and CDR2: MNHEY and SVGAGI. Trimming took off 2 bases at V and 3 bases at J, with 10 bases between the two ends. The CDR3, as DNA: TGTGCCAGCAGTTACCTTGACAGCTACTATGGCTACACCTTC. Residues: CASSYLDSYYGYTF.

In its sample, this clone was seen once. This chain connects TRBV5-4 to TRBJ1-6; 7 positions agree with TRBD1. This CDR3 has 14 residues. The germline V gene encodes CDR1 SGHNT and CDR2 YYREEE (reference sequence). After removal of 4 bases from V and 6 bases from J, the junction contained 4 bases not matched to a gene. For the CDR3, the DNA is TGTGCCAGCAGCCTAGACAGGGCTAATTCACCCCTCCACTTT. The encoded protein is CASSLDRANSPLHF. Drawing the rest from reference TRBV5-4 and TRBJ1-6, the complete variable domain is ETGVTQSPTHLIKTRGQQVTLRCSSQSGHNTVSWYQQALGQGPQFIFQYYREEENGRGNFPPRFSGLQFPNYSSELNVNALELDDSALYLCASSLDRANSPLHFGNGTRLTVT.

This clone is classed as medium-sized. V is TRBV28 and J is TRBJ2-1; TRBD2 aligns across 13 bases. Germline V gives CDR1 MDHEN, CDR2 SYDVKM. After removal of 4 bases from V and 1 base from J, the junction contained 10 bases not matched to a gene. The CDR3 is made up of 19 amino acids. For the CDR3, the DNA is TGTGCCAGCAGTTCCCCGGGACTAGCGGGGCCCCTTTCCTACAATGAGCAGTTCTTC. Protein product: CASSSPGLAGPLSYNEQFF.

This clone was detected a few times. The chain combines TRBV19 with TRBJ2-1; 13 positions agree with TRBD2. The J segment lost 7 bases and the V segment lost 6 bases, leaving 6 bases of the junction unmatched. The germline gives CDR1 LNHDA, CDR2 SQIVND (reference sequence). The CDR3 spans 15 residues. CDR3 in amino acids: CASSKLAGGINEQFF. The CDR3 bases are TGTGCCAGTAGCAAACTAGCGGGGGGGATAAATGAGCAGTTCTTC. The full variable domain, in which reference TRBV19 and TRBJ2-1 provide the parts outside the CDR3, is DGGITQSPKYLFRKEGQNVTLSCEQNLNHDAMYWYRQDPGQGLRLIYYSQIVNDFQKGDIAEGYSVSREKKESFPLTVTSAQKNPTAFYLCASSKLAGGINEQFFGPGTRLTVL.